This entry lists 17 T cell receptor beta chains sequenced from one sample in a study of cytomegalovirus exposure and HLA in healthy donors. Amplification used 60 Vbeta primers and 13 Jbeta primers. Profiling relied on immunoSEQ multiplex PCR, and the TCRdb table lists in-frame clones only, not all of them. Among fewer than 200,000 clones listed, 78% were seen once. Input material: PBMCs. The receptor set was obtained from a woman in her 30s in good health and CMV-seropositive.

The gene calls are TRBV6-1 and TRBJ1-2; 11 nucleotides line up with TRBD1. The germline CDR1 and CDR2 sequences are MNHNS and SASEGT. The CDR3 extends over 15 amino acids. Trimming at V came to 3 bases and at J to 7 bases, leaving 7 bases not matched to a gene. The CDR3, as DNA: TGTGCCAGCAGTGACCCAGGACAGGGGGCGGTTGGCTACACCTTC. It encodes CASSDPGQGAVGYTF.

Notes on this clone: Distinct nucleotide sequences in the sample also encode this CDR3. The chain uses TRBV5-6 and TRBJ2-7; maybe TRBD1 (6 bases). This CDR3 is built from 15 residues. CDR1 and CDR2 (germline): SGHDT, YYEEEE. V was clipped by 4 bases and J by 5 bases, with 19 bases between them. The CDR3 nucleotides read TGTGCCAGCAGCCTGGTCCAGGGGTGTGGGAACGAGCAGTACTTC. As protein: CASSLVQGCGNEQYF.

This rearrangement joins TRBV5-1 to TRBJ1-4; 9 bases line up with TRBD1. J was trimmed by 3 bases and V by 0 bases; bases with no gene match: 12. CDR3 length: 19 residues. Germline V lookup: CDR1 SGHRS, CDR2 YFSETQ. CDR3 bases: TGCGCCAGCAGCTTGGTCGTTGGGACAGGGCTCGGGGCTAATGAAAAACTGTTTTTT. Protein product: CASSLVVGTGLGANEKLFF.

The CDR3 DNA follows: TGTGCCTGGAGTAAAGGGGTAGGGAACACTGAAGCTTTCTTT. Translated: CAWSKGVGNTEAFF. The chain couples TRBV30 to TRBJ1-1; possible D gene TRBD1, 5 bases. Trimming shortened V by 2 bases and J by 1 base, and 11 bases separated the two germline ends. CDR1 and CDR2 (germline): GTSNPN, SVGIG (reference sequence). The CDR3 is made up of 14 amino acids.

This clone was observed a few times. This chain links TRBV30 with TRBJ1-1; TRBD1 aligns across 9 bases. Germline V gives CDR1 GTSNPN, CDR2 SVGIG (reference sequence). This CDR3 is built from 13 residues. The ends lost 3 bases at V and 6 bases at J; junction bases unmatched: 5. The CDR3 bases are TGTGCCTGGAGCCGGGGACAGGGTTCTGAAGCTTTCTTT. Its translation: CAWSRGQGSEAFF.

This clone was detected only once. The V gene is TRBV6-6, the J gene TRBJ2-1, with TRBD2 identical over 9 bases. Per the germline V gene, CDR1 is MNHNY and CDR2 is SVGAGI (reference sequence). The ends lost 6 bases at V and 9 bases at J; junction bases unmatched: 9. The CDR3 runs 14 residues. CDR3 sequence (DNA): TGTGCCAGCAGGCCGGAGCGGGAGGAAGGTGAGCAGTTCTTC. It codes for CASRPEREEGEQFF.

The chain carries TRBV5-1 and TRBJ2-6, with 8 bases that match TRBD1. Germline values: CDR1 SGHRS, CDR2 YFSETQ. V shed 4 bases, J shed 0 bases, and the junction held 3 bases outside the gene matches. This CDR3 region has 16 residues. The DNA for the CDR3 is TGCGCCAGCAGCGAAACAGGGGGCTCTGGGGCCAACGTCCTGACTTTC. Its protein is CASSETGGSGANVLTF.

CDR3 protein: CASSLDRDRGRGEQFF. CDR3 bases: TGTGCCAGCTCACTCGACCGGGACAGGGGGCGAGGTGAGCAGTTCTTC. This chain joins TRBV18 and TRBJ2-1; 12 positions match TRBD1. Trimming cost V 4 bases and J 9 bases; bases outside gene matches: 10. Germline V CDR1 and CDR2: KGHSH, LQKENI. This CDR3 comprises 16 residues.

The chain combines TRBV25-1 with TRBJ2-5; possible D gene TRBD1, 6 bases. CDR3 length: 14 amino acids. The V end was cut by 2 bases, the J end by 4 bases, with 11 bases between. The V gene's germline CDR1 is MGHDK and CDR2 SYGVNS. The CDR3 loop is CASSETTGLETQYF. The CDR3 bases are TGTGCCAGCAGTGAAACTACAGGGCTAGAGACCCAGTACTTC.

This clone appeared a single time. A junction boundary mismatches the germline segment, possibly from a read error. V and J are TRBV7-7 and TRBJ2-5; D assignment may be TRBD1 or TRBD2 (6 bases each). Germline values: CDR1 SSHAT, CDR2 FNYEAQ (reference sequence). The CDR3 is 14 residues long. For the CDR3, the DNA is TGTGCTAGCAGCTTACAGGGACTGGGCGAGACCCAGTACTTC. Amino acid sequence: CASSLQGLGETQYF.

The genes are TRBV5-1 and TRBJ1-1; D is perhaps TRBD1 (6 bases). The CDR3 is 15 residues long. Germline assignment: CDR1 SGHRS and CDR2 YFSETQ. Trimming stripped 0 bases from V and 1 base from J, with 10 bases between. In DNA form, the CDR3 reads TGCGCCAGCAGCTTGGGACAGGTTTCGAACACTGAAGCTTTCTTT. This sequence encodes CASSLGQVSNTEAFF.

The V gene is TRBV2, the J gene TRBJ1-4; possible D gene TRBD1, 6 bases. V dropped 6 bases and J dropped 13 bases, with 21 bases sitting between them. This CDR3 is built from 14 residues. CDR1 and CDR2 from the germline V gene are SNHLY and FYNNEI. CDR3 amino acids: CASRMIGPSGVLFF. The CDR3 DNA reads TGTGCCAGCAGAATGATTGGGCCCTCAGGGGTACTGTTTTTT.

This sequence joins TRBV27 and TRBJ2-1, with 9 bases aligning to TRBD2. Germline CDR1 is MNHEY and CDR2 is SMNVEV (reference sequence). Trimming at V came to 5 bases and at J to 4 bases, leaving 21 bases not matched to a gene. CDR3 length equals 20 residues. DNA for the CDR3: TGTGCCAGCAGTAGGGACAATCAACCGAGGCTGCTAGCGGGGTACAATGAGCAGTTCTTC. Translated, it gives CASSRDNQPRLLAGYNEQFF.

This chain links TRBV30 with TRBJ1-5; 7 nucleotides agree with TRBD1. The CDR3 covers 14 residues. Germline values: CDR1 GTSNPN, CDR2 SVGIG (reference sequence). The junction had 8 bases not matched to a gene; V was cut back by 4 bases and J by 5 bases. The CDR3 spells CAWTAGQTYQPQHF. As DNA, the CDR3 is TGTGCCTGGACCGCGGGACAGACTTATCAGCCCCAGCATTTT.

The chain carries TRBV6-4 and TRBJ1-2, with D tentatively TRBD1 (5 bases). Trimming removed 4 bases at V and 8 bases at J, with 17 bases between. Germline values: CDR1 MRHNA, CDR2 SNTAGT. CDR3 length: 14 amino acids. CDR3 nucleotide sequence: TGTGCCAGCAGTGGACTGGGGGAGGTAGGGGGCTACACCTTC. This encodes CASSGLGEVGGYTF.

This chain uses TRBV19 with TRBJ2-2; 10 bases are shared with TRBD1. The CDR3 has 19 residues. Germline trimming cut 4 bases from V and 0 bases from J; bases unmatched to any gene: 11. Per germline, CDR1 LNHDA and CDR2 SQIVND (reference sequence). The CDR3 reads CASSTSDRGWSANTGELFF. DNA for the CDR3: TGTGCCAGTAGTACTTCGGACAGGGGGTGGTCCGCGAACACCGGGGAGCTGTTTTTT.

The chain combines TRBV29-1 with TRBJ2-5; D unclear. The CDR3 spans 12 residues. CDR1 is SQVTM, CDR2 ANQGSEA, per germline. Trimming took off 6 bases at V and 2 bases at J, with 10 bases between the two ends. CDR3 residues: CSVGVQQETQYF. The DNA of the CDR3 is TGCAGCGTGGGCGTCCAGCAAGAGACCCAGTACTTC.